This T cell receptor (beta chain) derives from a study of beta chain features in type 1 diabetes. The table lists this clone with a few counts. The target antigen is unknown. The CDR3 length is 14 residues. Trimming removed 5 bases at V and 6 bases at J, with 15 bases between. From germline, CDR1 is SSHAT and CDR2 FNYEAQ (reference sequence). Sequencing targeted expressed TCRB transcripts, as all isolated RNA had been reverse transcribed. Profiled with immunoSEQ multiplex PCR; TCRdb holds only in-frame clones, not every one. This sample carries about 320,000 clones, 12% to 15% of them seen once, and the ten largest clones take 6.7%. Study conclusions and caveats: Insertion counts at VDJ junctions were lower in type 1 diabetes patients, who also showed more deletions there.

This sequence originates from a man aged 30 to 45 in good health. The sample was central memory CD4+ T cells from blood. The chain recombines TRBV7-7 with TRBJ2-3; D is tentatively TRBD1 or TRBD2 (5 bases each). CDR3 protein: CASSLGRTLDTQYF. The CDR3 coding sequence is TGTGCCAGCAGCCTGGGACGGACGCTGGATACGCAGTATTTT.